These 21 T cell receptor beta chains were all obtained from the same sample, sequenced in a study of shared clonotypes between healthy human individuals. Clones were sequenced by immunoSEQ multiplex PCR, and TCRdb holds only the in-frame ones, with some missing. The repertoire holds about half a million clones, approximately 85% seen once, with approximately 13% in the top ten. The source material was PBMCs. All receptors come from a woman between 35 and 50 years old in good health. Some clones in this sample may be carry-over from other donors' samples.

On this clone itself: Other DNA sequences in this sample translate to the same CDR3. The rearrangement joins TRBV18 to TRBJ2-2; D remains unclear. Trimming pared 3 bases from V and 5 bases from J, leaving 4 bases between. The CDR3 covers 12 residues. Germline V gives CDR1 KGHSH, CDR2 LQKENI. The CDR3 here is CASSPRTGELFF. The CDR3, as DNA: TGTGCCAGCTCACCGCGGACCGGGGAGCTGTTTTTT.

DNA of the CDR3: TGTGCCAGCAGTCTCGGGAGTAGTACCGGGGAGCTGTTTTTT. This encodes CASSLGSSTGELFF. The chain carries TRBV27 and TRBJ2-2; D is perhaps TRBD2 (6 bases). The CDR3 loop spans 14 amino acids. Germline assignment: CDR1 MNHEY and CDR2 SMNVEV (reference sequence). Deletions cut 5 bases from V and 5 bases from J, with 12 bases between.

The chain couples TRBV19 to TRBJ1-2; TRBD1 agrees at 7 bases. The CDR3 contains 15 residues. Per germline, CDR1 LNHDA and CDR2 SQIVND (reference sequence). V lost 4 bases and J lost 0; bases outside the gene matches: 5. CDR3 DNA sequence: TGTGCCAGTAGTACCCGGGACAGCGCTAACTATGGCTACACCTTC. This gives the protein CASSTRDSANYGYTF. The full variable domain, completed using reference TRBV19 and TRBJ1-2, is DGGITQSPKYLFRKEGQNVTLSCEQNLNHDAMYWYRQDPGQGLRLIYYSQIVNDFQKGDIAEGYSVSREKKESFPLTVTSAQKNPTAFYLCASSTRDSANYGYTFGSGTRLTVV.

The chain recombines TRBV18 with TRBJ2-1; unclear D gene. This CDR3 is 15 amino acids long. Germline-derived CDR1 and CDR2 are KGHSH and LQKENI. With 2 bases removed from V and 3 bases from J, the gap between germline ends came to 11 bases. The CDR3 region is CASSPWRQHYNEQFF. CDR3 bases: TGTGCCAGCTCACCATGGAGACAACACTACAATGAGCAGTTCTTC.

The J gene is TRBJ2-2, the V gene TRBV7-2; D remains unclear. Trimming removed 1 base from V and 3 bases from J, with 6 bases in between. There are 14 residues in the CDR3. Germline V gene sequence: CDR1 SGHTA, CDR2 FQGNSA. In nucleotides, the CDR3 is TGTGCCAGCAGCTTAGGACGTGACACCGGGGAGCTGTTTTTT. Translated, it gives CASSLGRDTGELFF.

The chain uses TRBV6-9 and TRBJ1-1; D possibly corresponds to TRBD1 (6 bases). The CDR3 length is 12 residues. The germline CDR1 and CDR2 sequences are MNHGY and SVAAGI. The V and J ends lost 6 bases and 4 bases respectively, with 9 bases between them. The CDR3 protein is CASRQGGTEAFF. The CDR3 coding sequence is TGTGCCAGCAGGCAAGGGGGCACTGAAGCTTTCTTT.

This clone was observed a single time. The V and J genes are TRBV18 and TRBJ2-7; 12 bases match TRBD2. There are 21 residues in the CDR3. V shed 3 bases and J 6 bases; nucleotides not matched to a gene: 24. Per germline, CDR1 KGHSH and CDR2 LQKENI. CDR3 protein: CASSPQTSGRGLNQVEPEQYF. The CDR3 DNA sequence: TGTGCCAGCTCACCGCAGACTAGCGGGAGAGGATTAAACCAAGTTGAGCCCGAGCAGTACTTC.

This chain connects TRBV29-1 to TRBJ2-1, with 7 bases identical to TRBD2. This CDR3 has 14 residues. The junction had 6 bases not matched to a gene; V was cut back by 4 bases and J by 3 bases. The germline gives CDR1 SQVTM, CDR2 ANQGSEA. CDR3 protein: CSVGAGDGYNEQFF. The CDR3, as DNA: TGCAGCGTTGGTGCGGGAGACGGCTACAATGAGCAGTTCTTC.

This clone came up many times. This chain uses TRBV5-5 with TRBJ1-2; D is ambiguous. V lost 4 bases and J 10 bases, leaving 14 bases between the germline ends. Germline lookup yields CDR1 SGHKS and CDR2 YYEKEE (reference sequence). CDR3 length equals 12 residues. The CDR3 is CASSATRVVYTF. In DNA form, the CDR3 reads TGTGCCAGCAGCGCCACGAGGGTTGTCTACACCTTC.

Comments on this clone: A far larger clone differs by one base, so this is likely a read error. The chain has TRBV28 and TRBJ1-4; 10 nucleotides line up with TRBD1. The germline gives CDR1 MDHEN, CDR2 SYDVKM. This CDR3 comprises 15 residues. The CDR3 reads CVSSKGQGGNEKLFF. In nucleotides, the CDR3 is TGTGTCAGCAGTAAAGGACAGGGGGGGAATGAAAAACTGTTTTTT.

V and J are TRBV5-4 and TRBJ1-2; D uncertain. V was shortened by 0 bases and J by 3 bases, with 9 bases between the two germline ends. The CDR3 contains 14 residues. Germline assignment: CDR1 SGHNT and CDR2 YYREEE (reference sequence). Here the CDR3 DNA reads TGTGCCAGCAGCTTGGGTGTAGAATACTATGGCTACACCTTC. This gives the protein CASSLGVEYYGYTF.

The chain is built from TRBV4-1 and TRBJ2-3; D might be TRBD1 (5 bases). Germline assignment: CDR1 MGHRA and CDR2 YSYEKL. The CDR3 is made up of 15 amino acids. The V gene lost 5 bases and the J gene lost 4 bases, with 16 bases spanning the gap. This chain's CDR3 is CASSSPGKFPDTQYF. The CDR3 nucleotides are TGCGCCAGCAGCTCCCCAGGGAAATTTCCAGATACGCAGTATTTT.

The rearrangement joins TRBV28 to TRBJ2-2; the match to TRBD1 covers 10 bases. J was trimmed by 3 bases and V by 6 bases; bases with no gene match: 1. Germline lookup yields CDR1 MDHEN and CDR2 SYDVKM. The CDR3 has 14 residues. Written as DNA, the CDR3 is TGTGCCAGCAGGACAGGGGGCGACACCGGGGAGCTGTTTTTT. Translating it yields CASRTGGDTGELFF.

This rearrangement joins TRBV11-1 to TRBJ2-1, with 11 positions matching TRBD2. CDR3 length: 16 amino acids. With V trimmed by 5 bases and J by 5 bases, 8 bases remained unmatched. From germline, CDR1 is SGHAT and CDR2 FQDESV (reference sequence). The chain's CDR3 is CASSISGRAPNNEQFF. The CDR3 DNA reads as TGTGCCAGCAGCATTAGCGGGAGGGCCCCTAACAATGAGCAGTTCTTC.

V usage is TRBV18 and J usage is TRBJ2-2, with 8 bases aligning to TRBD2. With V trimmed by 2 bases and J by 4 bases, 3 bases remained unmatched. The CDR3 is 15 residues long. CDR1 is KGHSH, CDR2 LQKENI, per germline. CDR3 residues: CASSPVREGTGELFF. Written as DNA, the CDR3 is TGTGCCAGCTCACCAGTCCGGGAGGGCACCGGGGAGCTGTTTTTT.

The chain carries TRBV11-2 and TRBJ2-1; 7 positions agree with TRBD1. In germline, CDR1 is SGHAT, CDR2 FQNNGV. The CDR3 totals 15 residues. The junction had 1 base not matched to a gene; V was cut back by 0 bases and J by 2 bases. CDR3 sequence (DNA): TGTGCCAGCAGCTTAGAGGGACAGCCCTACAATGAGCAGTTCTTC. Residues: CASSLEGQPYNEQFF. Using reference TRBV11-2 and TRBJ2-1 for the parts outside the CDR3, the full variable domain is EAGVAQSPRYKIIEKRQSVAFWCNPISGHATLYWYQQILGQGPKLLIQFQNNGVVDDSQLPKDRFSAERLKGVDSTLKIQPAKLEDSAVYLCASSLEGQPYNEQFFGPGTRLTVL.

This clone was detected a few times. The chain combines TRBV18 with TRBJ1-1; TRBD1 aligns across 7 bases. The CDR3 loop spans 16 amino acids. Losses at the gene ends were 3 bases for V and 1 base for J; bases not matched to a gene: 8. Per germline, CDR1 KGHSH and CDR2 LQKENI. The CDR3 loop reads CASSPPLRDRNTEAFF. The DNA of the CDR3 is TGTGCCAGCTCACCTCCCCTCCGGGACAGGAACACTGAAGCTTTCTTT.

The CDR3: CASSLRGATNEKLFF. The CDR3 bases are TGTGCCAGCAGTTTGCGGGGGGCAACTAATGAAAAACTGTTTTTT. The chain links TRBV28 to TRBJ1-4, with a weak D call TRBD1 (5 bases). Germline CDR1 is MDHEN and CDR2 is SYDVKM. Between the trimmed V and J ends, which lost 3 bases and 0 bases, there was a span of 8 bases. The CDR3 covers 15 residues.

The chain combines TRBV10-3 with TRBJ1-3, with D tentatively TRBD1 (5 bases). With 0 bases removed from V and 0 bases from J, the gap between germline ends came to 12 bases. The CDR3 totals 17 residues. Germline V lookup: CDR1 ENHRY, CDR2 SYGVKD. The CDR3 loop reads CAISESTALGSGNTIYF. The CDR3 DNA is TGTGCCATCAGTGAGTCGACAGCTCTTGGCTCTGGAAACACCATATATTTT.

This clone was counted a single time. CDR3 DNA: TGTGCCAGCAGCTTCAGGACTAGCGGAGGCTGGGGCACAGATACGCAGTATTTT. Amino acid sequence: CASSFRTSGGWGTDTQYF. The rearrangement joins TRBV5-4 to TRBJ2-3, with 10 bases identical to TRBD2. Germline lookup yields CDR1 SGHNT and CDR2 YYREEE (reference sequence). The trim removed 2 bases at V and 1 base at J, leaving 10 bases unmatched. This CDR3 is 18 amino acids long.

The chain links TRBV5-1 to TRBJ2-5; D uncertain. V shed 1 base and J shed 3 bases, with 7 bases lying between them. The CDR3 loop spans 13 amino acids. Per the germline V gene, CDR1 is SGHRS and CDR2 is YFSETQ. The CDR3 coding sequence is TGCGCCAGCAGCTTGTTTGGGGAAGAGACCCAGTACTTC. It yields the protein CASSLFGEETQYF.